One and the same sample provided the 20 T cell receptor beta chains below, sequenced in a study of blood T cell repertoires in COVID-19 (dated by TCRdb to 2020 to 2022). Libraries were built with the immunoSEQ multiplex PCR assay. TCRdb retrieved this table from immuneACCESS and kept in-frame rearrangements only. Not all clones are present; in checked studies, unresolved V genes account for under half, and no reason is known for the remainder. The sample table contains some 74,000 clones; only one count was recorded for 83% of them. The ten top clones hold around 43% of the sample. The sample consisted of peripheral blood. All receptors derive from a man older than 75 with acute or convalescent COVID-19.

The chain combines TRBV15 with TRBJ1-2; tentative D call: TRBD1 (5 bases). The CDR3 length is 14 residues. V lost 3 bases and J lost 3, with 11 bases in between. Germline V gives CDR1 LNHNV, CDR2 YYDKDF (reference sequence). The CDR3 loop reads CATSRGGVDYGYTF. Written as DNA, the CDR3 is TGTGCCACCAGCAGGGGGGGAGTTGACTATGGCTACACCTTC.

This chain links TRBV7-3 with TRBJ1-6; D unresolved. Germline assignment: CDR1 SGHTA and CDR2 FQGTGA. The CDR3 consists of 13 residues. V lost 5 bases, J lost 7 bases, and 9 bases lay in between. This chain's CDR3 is CASSRVQNSPLHF. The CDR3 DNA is TGTGCCAGCAGCCGGGTCCAAAATTCACCCCTCCACTTT.

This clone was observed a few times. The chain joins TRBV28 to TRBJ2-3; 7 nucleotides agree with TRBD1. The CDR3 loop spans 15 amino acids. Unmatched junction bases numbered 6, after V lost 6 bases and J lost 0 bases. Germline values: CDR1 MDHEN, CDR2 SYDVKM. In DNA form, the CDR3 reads TGTGCCAGCAGGGGGGACAGCCTTAGCACAGATACGCAGTATTTT. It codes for CASRGDSLSTDTQYF.

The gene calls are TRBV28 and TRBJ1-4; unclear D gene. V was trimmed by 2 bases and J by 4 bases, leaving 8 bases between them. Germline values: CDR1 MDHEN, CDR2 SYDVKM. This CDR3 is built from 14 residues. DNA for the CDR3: TGTGCCAGCAGTTTAAACCACATTAATGAAAAACTGTTTTTT. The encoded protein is CASSLNHINEKLFF. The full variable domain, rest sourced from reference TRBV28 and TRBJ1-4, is DVKVTQSSRYLVKRTGEKVFLECVQDMDHENMFWYRQDPGLGLRLIYFSYDVKMKEKGDIPEGYSVSREKKERFSLILESASTNQTSMYLCASSLNHINEKLFFGSGTQLSVL.

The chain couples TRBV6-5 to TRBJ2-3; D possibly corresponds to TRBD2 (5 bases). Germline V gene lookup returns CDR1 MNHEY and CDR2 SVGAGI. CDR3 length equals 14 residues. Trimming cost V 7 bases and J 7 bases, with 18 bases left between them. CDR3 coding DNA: TGTGCCAGCACCAAAAAGGCCACTAGACATACGCAGTATTTT. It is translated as CASTKKATRHTQYF.

The CDR3 region has the DNA TGCGCCAGCAGCCAAGAGTCAATGATGACAGGGTATAATTCACCCCTCCACTTT. Translating gives CASSQESMMTGYNSPLHF. The gene calls are TRBV4-3 and TRBJ1-6, with 7 bases identical to TRBD1. The germline CDR1 and CDR2 sequences are LGHNA and YSLEER. V lost 0 bases and J lost 4; bases outside the gene matches: 9. The CDR3 loop spans 18 amino acids.

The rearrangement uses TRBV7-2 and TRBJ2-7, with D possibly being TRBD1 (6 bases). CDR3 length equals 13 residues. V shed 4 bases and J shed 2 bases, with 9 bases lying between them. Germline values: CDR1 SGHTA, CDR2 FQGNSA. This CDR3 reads CASSSTGPYEQYF. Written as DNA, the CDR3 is TGTGCCAGCAGCTCTACAGGGCCCTACGAGCAGTACTTC.

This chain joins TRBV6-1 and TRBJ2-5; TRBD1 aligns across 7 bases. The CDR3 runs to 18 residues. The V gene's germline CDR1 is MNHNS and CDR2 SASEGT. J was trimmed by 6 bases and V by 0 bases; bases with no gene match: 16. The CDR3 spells CASSEAGQKVPIAKTQYF. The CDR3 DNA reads TGTGCCAGCAGTGAAGCGGGACAGAAAGTACCGATCGCGAAGACCCAGTACTTC.

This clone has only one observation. In DNA form, the CDR3 reads TGTGCCAGCAGCTTAATGGGGGGTGGTAGTTCGAATGAGCAGTTCTTC. Amino acids: CASSLMGGGSSNEQFF. The V gene is TRBV7-3, the J gene TRBJ2-1, with D perhaps matching TRBD2 (6 bases). The CDR3 is 16 amino acids. Germline lookup yields CDR1 SGHTA and CDR2 FQGTGA. The ends were cut back, 1 base at V and 7 bases at J, with 17 bases in the middle.

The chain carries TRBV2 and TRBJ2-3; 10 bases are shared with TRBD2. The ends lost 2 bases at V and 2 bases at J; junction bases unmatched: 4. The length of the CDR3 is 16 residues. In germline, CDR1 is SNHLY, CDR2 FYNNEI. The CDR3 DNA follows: TGTGCCAGCAGTGAACGGAGCGGGGGGGCCACAGATACGCAGTATTTT. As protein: CASSERSGGATDTQYF.

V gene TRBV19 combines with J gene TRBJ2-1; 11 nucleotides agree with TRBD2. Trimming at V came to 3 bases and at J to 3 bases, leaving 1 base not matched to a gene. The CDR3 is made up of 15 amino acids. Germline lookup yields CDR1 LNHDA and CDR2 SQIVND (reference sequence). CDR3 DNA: TGTGCCAGTAGTATTAGCGGGGGGGTCTACAATGAGCAGTTCTTC. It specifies CASSISGGVYNEQFF.

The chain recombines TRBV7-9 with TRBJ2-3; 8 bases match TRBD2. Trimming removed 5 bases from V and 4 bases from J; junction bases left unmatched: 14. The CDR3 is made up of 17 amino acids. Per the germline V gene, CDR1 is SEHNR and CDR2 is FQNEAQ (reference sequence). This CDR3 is CASSPTESGSIPDTQYF. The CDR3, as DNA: TGTGCCAGCAGCCCCACGGAAAGCGGGAGTATTCCAGATACGCAGTATTTT.

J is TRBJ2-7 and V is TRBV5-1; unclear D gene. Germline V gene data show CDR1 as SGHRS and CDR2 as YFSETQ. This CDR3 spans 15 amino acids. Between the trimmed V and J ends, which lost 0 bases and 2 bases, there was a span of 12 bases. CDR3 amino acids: CASSLASGSTYEQYF. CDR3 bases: TGCGCCAGCAGCTTGGCTTCGGGTTCGACCTACGAGCAGTACTTC.

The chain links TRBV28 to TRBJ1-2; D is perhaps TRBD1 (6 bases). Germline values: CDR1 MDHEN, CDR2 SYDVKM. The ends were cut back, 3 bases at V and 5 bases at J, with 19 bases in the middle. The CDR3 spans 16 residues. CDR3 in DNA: TGTGCCAGCAGTTTCCAAGGGAGGGGGTCGGGATATGGCTACACCTTC. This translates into CASSFQGRGSGYGYTF.

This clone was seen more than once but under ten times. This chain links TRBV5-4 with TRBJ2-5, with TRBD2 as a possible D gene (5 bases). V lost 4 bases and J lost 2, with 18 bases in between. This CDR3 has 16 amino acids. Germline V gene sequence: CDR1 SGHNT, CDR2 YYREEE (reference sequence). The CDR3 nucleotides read TGTGCCAGCAGCGTCATTGGGCCGCGGAGGCAAGAGACCCAGTACTTC. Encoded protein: CASSVIGPRRQETQYF.

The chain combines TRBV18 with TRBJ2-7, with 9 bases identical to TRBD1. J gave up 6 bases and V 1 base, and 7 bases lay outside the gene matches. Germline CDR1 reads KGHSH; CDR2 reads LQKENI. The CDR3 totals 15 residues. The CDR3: CASSPQGTGMREQYF. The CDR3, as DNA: TGTGCCAGCTCACCACAAGGGACAGGGATGCGCGAGCAGTACTTC.

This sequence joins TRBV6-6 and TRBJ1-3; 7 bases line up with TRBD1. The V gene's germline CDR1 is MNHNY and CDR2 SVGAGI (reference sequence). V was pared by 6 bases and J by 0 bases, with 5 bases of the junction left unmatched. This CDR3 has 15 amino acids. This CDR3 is CASSRDRLSGNTIYF. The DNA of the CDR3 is TGTGCCAGCAGCCGGGACAGACTCTCTGGAAACACCATATATTTT.

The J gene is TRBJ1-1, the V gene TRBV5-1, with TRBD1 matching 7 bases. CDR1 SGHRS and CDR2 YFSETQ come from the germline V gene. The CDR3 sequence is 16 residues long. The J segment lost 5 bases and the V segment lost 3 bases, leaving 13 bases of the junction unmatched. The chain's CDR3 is CASSSETDRVNTEAFF. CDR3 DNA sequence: TGCGCCAGCAGCTCGGAAACAGACAGGGTAAATACTGAAGCTTTCTTT.

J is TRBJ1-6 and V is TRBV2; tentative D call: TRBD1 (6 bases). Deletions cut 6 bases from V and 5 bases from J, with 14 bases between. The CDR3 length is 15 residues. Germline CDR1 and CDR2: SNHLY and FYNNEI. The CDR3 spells CASRPRTADNSPLHF. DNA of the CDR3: TGTGCCAGCAGGCCTAGGACAGCCGATAATTCACCCCTCCACTTT.

The CDR3 DNA reads as TGTGCCAGCTCACCACCGGGGGGGCCGGGGGATACGCAGTATTTT. This gives the protein CASSPPGGPGDTQYF. V gene TRBV18 combines with J gene TRBJ2-3; possibly TRBD2 for D (7 bases). This CDR3 has 15 amino acids. From germline, CDR1 is KGHSH and CDR2 LQKENI. The ends were cut back, 0 bases at V and 6 bases at J, with 13 bases in the middle.